This T cell receptor beta chain appears in the sequencing data of a study of T cell repertoires in cytomegalovirus infection. Study-wide context: Alongside well-studied HLA-B-restricted CMV epitopes, recently identified HLA-C-restricted CMV epitopes were also used. Public signatures in TCR beta pointed to CMV infection and matching HLA type. Overall study findings and caveats: Predominance within the ex vivo response was attributable to HLA-C-restricted CMV-specific TCR beta clonotypes.

The sample holds a few counts of this clonotype. Its antigen is as yet unknown. Trimming removed 5 bases from V and 5 bases from J; junction bases left unmatched: 8. The length of the CDR3 is 17 residues. The germline CDR1 and CDR2 sequences are SGHNT and YENEEA. Each CDR3 protein gets one entry after TCRdb re-called the reads with MiXCR. Here the sample spans 900,000 to 950,000 distinct CDR3 sequences, around 32% being singletons. The chain has TRBV11-3 and TRBJ2-2; 13 bases match TRBD2. This sequence originates from a human donor in good health (CMV status not recorded). Some clones in this sample may be carry-over from other donors' samples. Source: cultured CD8+ T cells from PBMCs, taken from culture after CMV antigen stimulation. DNA for the CDR3: TGTGCCAGCAGCAACTTGGGACTAGCGGGGATAACCGGGGAGCTGTTTTTT. Residues: CASSNLGLAGITGELFF.